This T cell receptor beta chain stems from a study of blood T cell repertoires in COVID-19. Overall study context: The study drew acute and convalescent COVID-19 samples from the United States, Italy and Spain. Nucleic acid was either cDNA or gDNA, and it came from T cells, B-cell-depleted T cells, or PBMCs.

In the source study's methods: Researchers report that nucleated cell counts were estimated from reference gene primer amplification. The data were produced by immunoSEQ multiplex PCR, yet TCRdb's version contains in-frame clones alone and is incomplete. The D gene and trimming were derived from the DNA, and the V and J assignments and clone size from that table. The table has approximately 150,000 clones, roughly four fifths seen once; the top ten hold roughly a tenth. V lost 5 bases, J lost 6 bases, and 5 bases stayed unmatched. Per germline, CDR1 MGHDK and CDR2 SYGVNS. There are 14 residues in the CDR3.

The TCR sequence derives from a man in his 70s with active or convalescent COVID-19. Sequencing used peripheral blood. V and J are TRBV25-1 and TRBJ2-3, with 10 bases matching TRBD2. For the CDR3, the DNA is TGTGCCAGCAGTCTAGCGGGGGATGAGGATACGCAGTATTTT. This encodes CASSLAGDEDTQYF.